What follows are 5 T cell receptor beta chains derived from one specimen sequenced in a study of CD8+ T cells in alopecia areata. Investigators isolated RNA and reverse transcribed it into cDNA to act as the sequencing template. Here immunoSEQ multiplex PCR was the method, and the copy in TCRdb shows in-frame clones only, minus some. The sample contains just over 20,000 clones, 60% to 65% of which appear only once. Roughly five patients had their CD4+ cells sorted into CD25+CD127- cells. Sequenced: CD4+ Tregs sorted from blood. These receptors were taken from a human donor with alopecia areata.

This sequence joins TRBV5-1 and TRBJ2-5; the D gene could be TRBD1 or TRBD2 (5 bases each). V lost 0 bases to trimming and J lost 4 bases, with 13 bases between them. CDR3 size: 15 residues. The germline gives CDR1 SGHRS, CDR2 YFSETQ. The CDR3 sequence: CASSLDGTASETQYF. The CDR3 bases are TGCGCCAGCAGCTTGGATGGGACGGCGTCAGAGACCCAGTACTTC.

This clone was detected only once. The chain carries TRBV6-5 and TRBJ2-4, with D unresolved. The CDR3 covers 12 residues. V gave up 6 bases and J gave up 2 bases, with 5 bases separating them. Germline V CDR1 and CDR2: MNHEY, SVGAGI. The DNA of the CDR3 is TGTGCCAGCAGCCCCACCAAAAACATTCAGTACTTC. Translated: CASSPTKNIQYF.

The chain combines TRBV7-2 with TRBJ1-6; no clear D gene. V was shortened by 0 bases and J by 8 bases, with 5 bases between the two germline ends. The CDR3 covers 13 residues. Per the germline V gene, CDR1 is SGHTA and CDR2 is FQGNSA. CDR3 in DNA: TGTGCCAGCAGCTTAGCGGGTGATTCACCCCTCCACTTT. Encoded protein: CASSLAGDSPLHF.

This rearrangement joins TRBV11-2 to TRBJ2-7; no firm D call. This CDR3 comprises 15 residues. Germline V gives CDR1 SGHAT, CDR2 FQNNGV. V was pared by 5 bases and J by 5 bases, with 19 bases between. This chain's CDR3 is CASSRRRAGSHEQYF. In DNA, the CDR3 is TGTGCCAGCAGCCGCCGCCGGGCCGGGTCCCACGAGCAGTACTTC.

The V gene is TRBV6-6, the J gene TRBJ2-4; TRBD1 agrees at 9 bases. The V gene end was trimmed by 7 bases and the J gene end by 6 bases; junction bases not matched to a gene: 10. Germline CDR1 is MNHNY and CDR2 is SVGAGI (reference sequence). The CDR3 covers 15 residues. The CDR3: CASTVRQGVGNIQYF. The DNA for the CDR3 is TGTGCCAGCACAGTTCGACAGGGGGTAGGAAACATTCAGTACTTC.